Listed below are T cell receptor beta chains from one sample, sequenced in a study of blood T cell repertoires in COVID-19. Using immunoSEQ multiplex PCR, the repertoire was profiled, and TCRdb retains in-frame clones only, with some absent. Here the sample spans roughly 220,000 clones, 75% to 90% being singletons. The specimen was PBMCs or T cells enriched from blood (not recorded which). Receptors were obtained from a woman between 18 and 30 years old in a cohort exposed to, infected with or recovered from COVID-19 (not recorded which). The CDR3 runs from the conserved cysteine through the conserved F or W. The D gene is left open where the match is weak. Clone size is stated in some rows and not others, as once, few, many or a class when expanded.

J gene: TRBJ1-2
clone size: .
D gene: .
V gene: TRBV6-6
CDR3 protein: CASREGRGYTF
CDR3 DNA: TGTGCCAGCCGGGAAGGGAGAGGCTACACCTTC

J gene: TRBJ1-4
clone size: .
D gene: TRBD1
V gene: TRBV5-8
CDR3 protein: CASSFKSGGTSATNEKLFF
CDR3 DNA: TGTGCCAGCAGCTTTAAATCAGGGGGCACCTCTGCAACTAATGAAAAACTGTTTTTT

J gene: TRBJ2-2
clone size: .
D gene: .
V gene: TRBV5-1
CDR3 protein: CASSLLANTGELFF
CDR3 DNA: TGCGCCAGCAGCTTGTTAGCGAACACCGGGGAGCTGTTTTTT

J gene: TRBJ2-1
clone size: .
D gene: .
V gene: TRBV19
CDR3 protein: CASGTLNEQFF
CDR3 DNA: TGTGCCAGCGGGACACTCAATGAGCAGTTCTTC

J gene: TRBJ1-1
clone size: .
D gene: TRBD1
V gene: TRBV29-1
CDR3 protein: CSVRTGIRNTEAFF
CDR3 DNA: TGCAGCGTTCGGACAGGGATTAGAAACACTGAAGCTTTCTTT

J gene: TRBJ2-5
clone size: .
D gene: .
V gene: TRBV9
CDR3 protein: CASTPTGEEPQYF
CDR3 DNA: TGTGCCAGCACCCCCACAGGAGAAGAACCCCAGTACTTC

J gene: TRBJ2-7
clone size: .
D gene: TRBD1
V gene: TRBV18
CDR3 protein: CASSPGQGSTEQYF
CDR3 DNA: TGTGCCAGCTCACCCGGACAGGGTTCAACCGAGCAGTACTTC

J gene: TRBJ2-3
clone size: few
D gene: .
V gene: TRBV24-1
CDR3 protein: CATSDLRSEGGTDTQYF
CDR3 DNA: TGTGCCACCAGTGATTTGCGTAGCGAGGGGGGCACAGATACGCAGTATTTT

J gene: TRBJ1-5
clone size: .
D gene: TRBD1
V gene: TRBV2
CDR3 protein: CASSSGTGGLPQHF
CDR3 DNA: TGTGCCAGCAGTTCCGGGACAGGGGGCTTGCCCCAGCATTTT

J gene: TRBJ2-7
clone size: .
D gene: .
V gene: TRBV18
CDR3 protein: CASSSWATYEQYF
CDR3 DNA: TGTGCCAGCTCAAGTTGGGCGACCTACGAGCAGTACTTC

J gene: TRBJ2-7
clone size: .
D gene: TRBD1
V gene: TRBV6-5
CDR3 protein: CASSYSYTRGYEQYF
CDR3 DNA: TGTGCCAGCAGTTACTCATACACCAGGGGGTACGAGCAGTACTTC

J gene: TRBJ2-3
clone size: once
D gene: TRBD2
V gene: TRBV7-8
CDR3 protein: CASSRGLGTDTQYF
CDR3 DNA: TGTGCCAGCAGCCGGGGACTAGGAACAGATACGCAGTATTTT

J gene: TRBJ2-1
clone size: .
D gene: .
V gene: TRBV6-5
CDR3 protein: CASSSNDRFLYNEQFF
CDR3 DNA: TGTGCCAGCAGTTCAAACGACAGGTTCCTCTACAATGAGCAGTTCTTC

J gene: TRBJ2-1
clone size: .
D gene: .
V gene: TRBV14
CDR3 protein: CASSQKRTGIFYNEQFF
CDR3 DNA: TGTGCCAGCAGCCAGAAACGTACAGGGATTTTCTACAATGAGCAGTTCTTC

J gene: TRBJ1-6
clone size: few
D gene: .
V gene: TRBV7-2
CDR3 protein: CASSLAWGGSSYNSPLHF
CDR3 DNA: TGTGCCAGCAGCTTAGCGTGGGGGGGTAGCTCCTATAATTCACCCCTCCACTTT

J gene: TRBJ1-2
clone size: .
D gene: TRBD1
V gene: TRBV7-6
CDR3 protein: CASSPQGASWEGYTF
CDR3 DNA: TGTGCCAGCAGCCCACAGGGGGCCTCATGGGAGGGCTACACCTTC

J gene: TRBJ2-1
clone size: .
D gene: TRBD2
V gene: TRBV5-1
CDR3 protein: CASSLDPAGYNEQFF
CDR3 DNA: TGCGCCAGCAGCTTGGATCCAGCGGGGTACAATGAGCAGTTCTTC

J gene: TRBJ2-7
clone size: .
D gene: TRBD2
V gene: TRBV20-1
CDR3 protein: CSASTSGYGYEQYF
CDR3 DNA: TGCAGTGCTAGTACTAGCGGCTACGGATACGAGCAGTACTTC

J gene: TRBJ2-1
clone size: once
D gene: TRBD1
V gene: TRBV12-5
CDR3 protein: CASSDYTDRNFF
CDR3 DNA: TGTGCTAGTAGCGACTATACGGACAGGAATTTCTTC

J gene: TRBJ2-7
clone size: .
D gene: TRBD2
V gene: TRBV6-5
CDR3 protein: CASSYSLAAYEQYF
CDR3 DNA: TGTGCCAGCAGTTACTCACTAGCGGCCTACGAGCAGTACTTC